This entry describes one T cell receptor beta chain. Its antigen is currently not known. The record has no base qualities; no much larger clone is one base away. Participants in the prospective study were enrolled through a virtual design, were aged roughly 18 to 100 years, and lived in approximately 25 United States geographic areas. In the prospective study, cohorts were assigned on the basis of participant-reported clinical history obtained from a screening survey and a study questionnaire. ImmuneRACE Cohort 3 recovered participants were defined by two consecutive negative NP/OP PCR tests, healthcare professional clearance, or symptom resolution. In the prospective study, whole blood, serum and a nasopharyngeal or oropharyngeal swab were collected from each participant by mobile phlebotomists. Over a roughly two-month period, participants in the prospective study had the option of providing additional blood draws and questionnaires. Before DNA extraction, prospective study blood samples were shipped either frozen or at room temperature.

This sample was included in a study of blood T cell repertoires in COVID-19 (dated by TCRdb to the early 2020s). Looking at the study overall: Collaborator samples came from the United States, Italy and Spain and covered acute and convalescent phases of COVID-19. The material from the prospective study consisted of cDNA or gDNA derived from T cells, B-cell-depleted T cells, or PBMCs. The dataset comprised deeply sampled blood TCRbeta repertoires from subjects exposed to, actively infected with, or recovered from COVID-19. The repertoires were released in a freely available public database meant as a resource for research on the immune response to SARS-CoV-2. Samples were obtained from the ongoing ImmuneRACE study (first 160 participants) and from 1,254 subjects provided by 6 global collaborators. The sample metadata nearly always contained a de-identified subject ID, COVID-19 status, age in years and sex. Where HLA class I and class II types were available, the types were taken from metadata supplied by the sample provider, not from assay-based typing. What the research found in general, with its limitations: Clinical and demographic metadata were provided uncurated, with the amount varying by source and participant.

The immunoSEQ Assay, a bias-controlled multiplex PCR, was used to amplify TCRbeta CDR3 regions from genomic DNA. Per the source publication's procedure: The number of nucleated cells in each sample was estimated by amplification of reference gene primers within the assay. Sequence reads were collapsed and filtered to measure the absolute abundance of every unique TCRbeta CDR3 rearrangement. For each sample, productive Simpson clonality was calculated as the square root of Simpson's diversity index over productive rearrangements. TCRdb holds this immuneACCESS table with in-frame rearrangements only. Some clones are missing; in checked studies, unresolved V genes explain under half, and the rest has no known cause. The V and J calls and clone size were taken over from that table, and D and trimming were inferred from the DNA. For this sample the table gives approximately 210,000 clones, of which approximately 86% were detected only once. The top ten constitute about 2.2% of the sample.

At the junction V is shortened by 0 bases and J by 8 bases, with 8 bases in between. The CDR3 has 13 amino acids, counting the end cysteine and phenylalanine. Just CDR3 DNA is preserved here, 39 bases in frame from base 1. The sequence is built from TRBV12-3 or TRBV12-4 and TRBJ1-5; the D gene lacks a confident call. The TCR was taken from a woman aged 30 to 39 who had recovered from COVID-19. The specimen sequenced was PBMCs or T cells enriched from blood (not recorded which). The CDR3 protein sequence reads: CASSLAAGKPQHF. The sequenced DNA is TGTGCCAGCAGTTTAGCGGCCGGGAAGCCCCAGCATTTT.